The rows below give T cell receptor beta chains drawn from one sample of a study of blood T cells in healthy people across ages. From the 5' RACE reads, TCRdb called clonotypes with MiXCR, one entry per CDR3 protein. The repertoire consists of about a million distinct CDR3 sequences, with roughly 48% occurring once and the leading ten covering 13%. Sequenced sample: blood. These receptors originate from a man between 25 and 39 years old in good health. Both conserved end residues are part of each CDR3. A D gene is named only where the DNA matches it firmly. Where a row states a size, it is once, few, many or the class of an expanded clone; other rows omit it.

abundance,v_gene,d_gene,j_gene,CDR3aa,CDR3nt
few,TRBV4-3,-,TRBJ2-7,CASSQELETASHEQYF,TGCGCCAGCAGCCAAGAACTTGAGACAGCTTCCCACGAGCAGTACTTC
-,TRBV28,-,TRBJ2-7,CASSLGGATGSYEQYF,TGTGCCAGCAGTTTGGGAGGGGCGACAGGCTCGTACGAGCAGTACTTC
few,TRBV7-2,-,TRBJ2-3,CASSPRLGSADTQYF,TGTGCCAGCAGCCCCCGACTAGGCTCGGCAGATACGCAGTATTTT
-,TRBV5-1,TRBD1,TRBJ1-1,CASSRAFTLGQGADTEAFF,TGCGCCAGCAGCCGTGCCTTTACCTTGGGACAGGGGGCAGACACTGAAGCTTTCTTT
few,TRBV4-3,TRBD2,TRBJ2-1,CASSPILAGDIYNEQFF,TGCGCCAGCAGCCCCATTCTAGCGGGGGACATCTACAATGAGCAGTTCTTC
-,TRBV28,-,TRBJ1-1,CASSSGASTAFF,TGTGCCAGCAGCTCAGGGGCGAGCACGGCTTTCTTT
-,TRBV3-1,TRBD2,TRBJ2-4,CASSPPLSGAGGSAKNIQYF,TGTGCCAGCAGCCCTCCCCTTAGCGGGGCGGGCGGGAGCGCCAAAAACATTCAGTACTTC
once,TRBV5-1,-,TRBJ2-2,CASSANGRPNTGELFF,TGCGCCAGCAGCGCGAACGGCAGACCAAACACCGGGGAGCTGTTTTTT
many,TRBV3-1,-,TRBJ2-7,CASSQQRYEQYF,TGTGCCAGCAGCCAGCAGCGCTACGAGCAGTACTTC
few,TRBV12-3/TRBV12-4,TRBD1,TRBJ2-5,CASSRALGQLQETQYF,TGTGCCAGCAGCCGAGCCTTGGGACAGCTCCAAGAGACCCAGTACTTC
once,TRBV20-1,TRBD1,TRBJ2-1,CSAREGTGGTYNEQFF,TGCAGTGCTAGAGAGGGAACAGGGGGCACCTACAATGAGCAGTTCTTC
few,TRBV29-1,-,TRBJ2-5,CSVDAGKETQYF,TGCAGCGTTGATGCAGGGAAAGAGACCCAGTACTTC
-,TRBV15,-,TRBJ2-7,CATGPTGTGLYEQYF,TGTGCCACCGGGCCAACCGGTACAGGGTTGTACGAGCAGTACTTC
-,TRBV20-1,-,TRBJ2-6,CSARANSGANVLTF,TGCAGTGCTAGAGCCAACTCTGGGGCCAACGTCCTGACTTTC
few,TRBV7-2,-,TRBJ2-3,CASSLGEADTQYF,TGTGCCAGCAGCTTAGGAGAGGCAGATACGCAGTATTTT
-,TRBV3-1,TRBD1,TRBJ1-1,CASSRRTDRSEAFF,TGTGCCAGCAGCCGACGGACGGACAGGAGTGAAGCTTTCTTT
-,TRBV28,TRBD1,TRBJ2-2,CASSSTPPDRDYTGELFF,TGTGCCAGCAGCTCCACTCCCCCGGACAGGGATTACACCGGGGAGCTGTTTTTT
-,TRBV29-1,-,TRBJ2-1,CSVEGQNSYNEQFF,TGCAGCGTTGAAGGGCAGAATTCCTACAATGAGCAGTTCTTC
few,TRBV5-5,-,TRBJ1-6,CASSATGNNSPLHF,TGTGCCAGCAGCGCCACAGGGAATAATTCACCCCTCCACTTT
-,TRBV6-1,TRBD1,TRBJ1-4,CASSGTGKDEKLFF,TGTGCCAGCAGCGGGACAGGGAAAGATGAAAAACTGTTTTTT
-,TRBV10-3,-,TRBJ1-2,CAISPGPLNYGYTF,TGTGCCATCAGCCCGGGCCCATTAAACTATGGCTACACCTTC
-,TRBV4-3,TRBD1,TRBJ1-2,CASSQEGGTVYDYTF,TGCGCCAGCAGCCAAGAGGGCGGGACAGTATATGACTACACCTTC
-,TRBV9,TRBD1,TRBJ1-6,CASSVSTGIGDSPLHF,TGTGCCAGCAGCGTATCGACAGGGATTGGCGATTCACCCCTCCACTTT
-,TRBV4-1,-,TRBJ1-4,CASSQEIRGVGTNEKLFF,TGCGCCAGCAGCCAAGAGATTCGGGGGGTTGGAACTAATGAAAAACTGTTTTTT
-,TRBV6-5,-,TRBJ1-2,CASTSQVTGTYGYTF,TGTGCCAGCACCTCGCAAGTTACAGGGACCTATGGCTACACCTTC
-,TRBV27,-,TRBJ2-3,CASRPSGSPSQYF,TGTGCCAGCAGGCCCTCGGGCAGCCCGTCGCAGTATTTT
-,TRBV5-1,TRBD2,TRBJ2-3,CASSLALAGDTDTQYF,TGCGCCAGCAGCTTGGCCTTAGCGGGGGACACAGATACGCAGTATTTT
few,TRBV27,TRBD2,TRBJ2-3,CASSLSGTSGHTQYF,TGTGCCAGCAGTCTGTCCGGGACTAGCGGTCATACGCAGTATTTT
-,TRBV3-1,-,TRBJ2-5,CASSQVITRWGNEQYF,TGTGCCAGCAGCCAAGTAATCACGAGATGGGGGAATGAGCAGTACTTC
few,TRBV4-1,-,TRBJ1-2,CASSPLGQNYGYTF,TGCGCCAGCAGCCCCTTAGGGCAGAACTATGGCTACACCTTC
-,TRBV13,-,TRBJ1-2,CASSLGHGANYGYTF,TGTGCCAGCAGCTTAGGCCACGGGGCCAACTATGGCTACACCTTC
many,TRBV20-1,TRBD2,TRBJ2-3,CSASRGLEGADTQYF,TGCAGTGCTAGCCGGGGACTAGAAGGAGCAGATACGCAGTATTTT
-,TRBV20-1,-,TRBJ2-1,CCAGSGARVNEQFF,TGCTGTGCTGGGTCGGGGGCGAGAGTCAATGAGCAGTTCTTC
-,TRBV10-3,TRBD1,TRBJ1-6,CAITGDRQNSPLHF,TGTGCCATCACTGGGGACAGACAGAATTCACCCCTCCACTTT
-,TRBV7-8,-,TRBJ2-7,CASSRTATYEQYF,TGTGCCAGCAGCCGGACGGCGACCTACGAGCAGTACTTC
-,TRBV2,-,TRBJ1-1,CASRVAGPGAFF,TGTGCCAGCAGGGTGGCAGGGCCAGGAGCTTTCTTT
-,TRBV13,TRBD1,TRBJ1-2,CASSLVARTTGARIGSYTF,TGTGCCAGCAGCTTAGTCGCTCGGACAACAGGGGCCAGGATTGGTAGCTACACCTTC
-,TRBV29-1,-,TRBJ2-3,CSVGLHLVDTQYF,TGCAGCGTGGGACTCCATCTGGTCGATACGCAGTATTTT
once,TRBV2,-,TRBJ2-5,CASSEASTSETQYF,TGTGCCAGCAGTGAAGCTTCGACCTCAGAGACCCAGTACTTC
-,TRBV5-1,TRBD2,TRBJ2-2,CASSFSGTSANTGELFF,TGCGCCAGCAGCTTTTCCGGGACTAGCGCGAACACCGGGGAGCTGTTTTTT
-,TRBV5-1,TRBD1,TRBJ2-7,CASSFGGTGYEQYF,TGCGCCAGCAGTTTTGGAGGGACAGGTTACGAGCAGTACTTC
-,TRBV7-2,TRBD1,TRBJ1-4,CASSLGSGGGEKLFF,TGTGCCAGCAGCTTAGGATCGGGAGGGGGCGAAAAACTGTTTTTT
-,TRBV9,-,TRBJ1-5,CASRQRGGNHPQHF,TGTGCCAGCAGGCAAAGGGGAGGCAATCACCCCCAGCATTTT
few,TRBV20-1,-,TRBJ2-1,CSARASYNEQFF,TGCAGTGCAAGAGCCTCCTACAATGAGCAGTTCTTC
-,TRBV11-1,TRBD2,TRBJ2-3,CASSLAGLHTDMQYF,TGTGCCAGCAGCTTAGCGGGACTACACACAGATATGCAGTATTTT
-,TRBV6-5,TRBD1,TRBJ1-2,CASSSLDRRPNYGYTF,TGTGCCAGCAGTTCACTGGACAGGCGACCTAACTATGGCTACACCTTC
many,TRBV9,-,TRBJ2-3,CASSVVPQHTDTQYF,TGTGCCAGCAGCGTAGTCCCCCAGCACACAGATACGCAGTATTTT
many,TRBV4-3,TRBD1,TRBJ1-5,CASSQETGANQPQHF,TGCGCCAGCAGCCAAGAGACAGGGGCGAATCAGCCCCAGCATTTT
few,TRBV28,-,TRBJ2-6,CASRSGQGANVLTF,TGTGCCAGCAGGTCAGGGCAAGGGGCCAACGTCCTGACTTTC